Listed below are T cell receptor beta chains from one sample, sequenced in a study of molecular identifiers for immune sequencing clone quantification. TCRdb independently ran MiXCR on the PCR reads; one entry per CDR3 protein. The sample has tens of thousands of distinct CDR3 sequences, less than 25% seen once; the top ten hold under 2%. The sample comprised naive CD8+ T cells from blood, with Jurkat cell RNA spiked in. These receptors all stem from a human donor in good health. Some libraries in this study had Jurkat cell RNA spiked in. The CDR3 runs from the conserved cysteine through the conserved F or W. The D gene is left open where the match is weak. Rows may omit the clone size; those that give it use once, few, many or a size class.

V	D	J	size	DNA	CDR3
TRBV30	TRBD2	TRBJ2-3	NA	TGTGCCTGGAGTAGCGGGGGGGCTAGCACAGATACGCAGTATTTT	CAWSSGGASTDTQYF
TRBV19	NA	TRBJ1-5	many	TGTGCCAGTAACCACGGGGCTCAGCCCCAGCATTTT	CASNHGAQPQHF
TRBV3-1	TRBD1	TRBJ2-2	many	TGTGCCAGCAGCTCCCGGACAGGGGCCAACACCGGGGAGCTGTTTTTT	CASSSRTGANTGELFF
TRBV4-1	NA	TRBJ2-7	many	TGCGCCAGCAGCCAAAAACCCCGGCCCGAGAGTACCTACGAGCAGTACTTC	CASSQKPRPESTYEQYF
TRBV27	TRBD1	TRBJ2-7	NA	TGTGCCAGCAGTTTATTTACAGGGGGCGCCTACGAGCAGTACTTC	CASSLFTGGAYEQYF
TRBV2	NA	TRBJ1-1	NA	TGTACCAGCAGTGAAGCTCAGGCCCGCACTGAAGCTTTCTTT	CTSSEAQARTEAFF
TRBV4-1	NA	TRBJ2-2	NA	TGCGCCAGCAGCCAAGGTACAGGAGGGGTCACCAGGGAGCTGTTTTTT	CASSQGTGGVTRELFF
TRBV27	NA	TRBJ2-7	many	TGTGCCAGCAGTGTCTCAGGGGACTACGAGCAGTACTTC	CASSVSGDYEQYF
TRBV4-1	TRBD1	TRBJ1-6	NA	TGCGCCAGCAGCTATGACAGGGGAAATTCACCCCTCCACTTT	CASSYDRGNSPLHF
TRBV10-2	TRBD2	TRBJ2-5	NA	TGCGCCAGCAGTGAGACAACTAGCGGGGTATGGCAAGAGAGCCAGTACTTC	CASSETTSGVWQESQYF
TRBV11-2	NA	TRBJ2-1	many	TGTGCCAGCAGCTTCTCCTACAATGAGCAGTTCTTC	CASSFSYNEQFF
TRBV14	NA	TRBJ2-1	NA	TGTGCCAGCAGCCAAGATCTGCAGCTACGCTCCTACAATGAGCAGTTCTTC	CASSQDLQLRSYNEQFF
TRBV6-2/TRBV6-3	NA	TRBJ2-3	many	TGTGCCAGCAGAATTTTGAGGGGGGATACGCAGTATTTT	CASRILRGDTQYF
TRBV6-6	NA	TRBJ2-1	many	TGTGCCAGCAGCTTATTTACGGGGGTACAGTTCTTC	CASSLFTGVQFF